This passage covers 9 T cell receptor beta chains from one sample sequenced in a study of blood T cell repertoires in COVID-19. The method was immunoSEQ multiplex PCR; TCRdb's version includes in-frame clones alone and lacks a portion of them. The table includes approximately 170,000 clones, approximately 84% detected once. Specimen: PBMCs or T cells enriched from blood (not recorded which). The receptors shown here come from a woman younger than 45 who had recovered from COVID-19.

This clone was seen a single time. The rearrangement uses TRBV4-2 and TRBJ1-2; D is possibly TRBD1 (6 bases). Germline V CDR1 and CDR2: LGHNA, YNFKEQ. Trimming stripped 0 bases from V and 5 bases from J, with 10 bases between. This CDR3 contains 14 residues. This CDR3 reads CASSQEDSTYGYTF. The DNA of the CDR3 is TGTGCCAGCAGCCAAGAGGACAGCACGTATGGCTACACCTTC.

The V and J genes are TRBV28 and TRBJ1-5, with D perhaps TRBD1 (6 bases). The CDR3 covers 13 residues. Germline CDR1 MDHEN, CDR2 SYDVKM. The CDR3 DNA reads TGTCTGTCTGCCAGGGGCCCGGATCAGCCCCAGCATTTT. It specifies CLSARGPDQPQHF.

This chain connects TRBV5-1 to TRBJ2-3; 7 nucleotides align to TRBD2. V gave up 6 bases and J gave up 6 bases; unmatched junction bases: 10. Per the germline V gene, CDR1 is SGHRS and CDR2 is YFSETQ. CDR3 size: 14 residues. The CDR3 loop is CASTLGGGVDTQYF. The CDR3, as DNA: TGCGCCAGCACCTTAGGCGGGGGTGTGGATACGCAGTATTTT.

The chain couples TRBV27 to TRBJ1-2; the D gene is possibly TRBD1 (6 bases). The germline V and J ends were trimmed by 8 bases and 4 bases, with 20 bases remaining between them. The germline gives CDR1 MNHEY, CDR2 SMNVEV (reference sequence). The CDR3 runs 15 residues. CDR3 sequence: CASGSHGGRVYGYTF. The CDR3 DNA is TGTGCCAGCGGATCCCACGGGGGGCGAGTCTATGGCTACACCTTC.

Note on this clone: This specimen includes other DNA sequences encoding the same CDR3. The V and J genes are TRBV5-1 and TRBJ1-1; 10 nucleotides align to TRBD1. CDR3 length: 14 amino acids. Germline values: CDR1 SGHRS, CDR2 YFSETQ. J gave up 4 bases and V 0 bases, and 0 bases lay outside the gene matches. The CDR3 sequence: CASSLGTGGTEAFF. The CDR3 bases are TGCGCCAGCAGCTTGGGGACAGGGGGCACTGAAGCTTTCTTT.

The chain joins TRBV13 to TRBJ1-2, with 11 nucleotides matching TRBD1. CDR3 length: 16 residues. J lost 4 bases, V lost 4 bases, and 8 bases had no gene match. CDR1 is PRHDT and CDR2 is FYEKMQ in the germline V gene (reference sequence). CDR3 amino acids: CASSSSSGTGGYGYTF. The CDR3 nucleotides are TGTGCCAGCAGCTCTTCCTCCGGGACAGGGGGCTATGGCTACACCTTC.

The chain has TRBV11-2 and TRBJ1-3; D call uncertain. The CDR3 totals 17 residues. V lost 0 bases to trimming and J lost 0 bases, with 12 bases between them. Germline loops: CDR1 SGHAT, CDR2 FQNNGV. In DNA form, the CDR3 reads TGTGCCAGCAGCTTAGAGGCCCGTGCCCGCTCTGGAAACACCATATATTTT. The encoded protein is CASSLEARARSGNTIYF.

The chain joins TRBV2 to TRBJ1-1, with 9 bases matching TRBD1. The V gene end was trimmed by 7 bases and the J gene end by 5 bases; junction bases not matched to a gene: 5. The CDR3 consists of 13 residues. In germline, CDR1 is SNHLY, CDR2 FYNNEI. CDR3 coding DNA: TGTGCCAGCATGGGACAGGGTAGGACTGAAGCTTTCTTT. Protein sequence: CASMGQGRTEAFF.

The chain carries TRBV11-2 and TRBJ1-5; no clear D. This CDR3 has 14 residues. Trimming pared 0 bases from V and 4 bases from J, leaving 7 bases between. CDR1 SGHAT and CDR2 FQNNGV come from the germline V gene. CDR3 loop: CASSLELVNQPQHF. Here the CDR3 DNA reads TGTGCCAGCAGCTTAGAACTCGTTAATCAGCCCCAGCATTTT.